One and the same sample provided the 29 T cell receptor beta chains below, sequenced in a study of neurological immune-mediated disorders. TCRdb called the 5' RACE reads again in MiXCR, with one record for every CDR3 protein. The repertoire includes about 52,000 distinct CDR3 sequences, about 3.7% of them detected once, and roughly 7.1% sits in the top ten. The sample consisted of PBMCs. The receptors come from a man between 60 and 75 years old with multiple sclerosis.

In this sample, this clonotype turned up many times. The gene calls are TRBV18 and TRBJ2-7, with unresolved D. Trimming shortened V by 6 bases and J by 5 bases, and 11 bases separated the two germline ends. The CDR3 has 12 residues. From germline, CDR1 is KGHSH and CDR2 LQKENI. CDR3 sequence: CASSLLRNEQYF. The DNA for the CDR3 is TGTGCCAGCTCTTTATTGAGGAACGAGCAGTACTTC.

This clonotype has just a few counts. The chain links TRBV5-6 to TRBJ2-7, with TRBD1 as a possible D gene (5 bases). The CDR3 is made up of 14 amino acids. V dropped 1 base and J dropped 3 bases, with 11 bases sitting between them. Germline V CDR1 and CDR2: SGHDT, YYEEEE. CDR3 sequence: CASSLRSGFYEQYF. The CDR3, as DNA: TGTGCCAGCAGCTTGAGGTCAGGGTTCTACGAGCAGTACTTC.

This clonotype was recorded at least ten times. This chain connects TRBV12-3 or TRBV12-4 to TRBJ1-4; no clear D. V shed 8 bases and J shed 7 bases, with 14 bases lying between them. CDR3 length: 13 residues. The CDR3 region is CASRNGGLEKLFF. The DNA for the CDR3 is TGTGCCAGCCGAAACGGCGGACTTGAAAAACTGTTTTTT.

The chain uses TRBV14 and TRBJ2-5; no clear D. V gave up 2 bases and J gave up 4 bases, with 5 bases separating them. The CDR3 length is 12 residues. CDR1 SGHDN and CDR2 FVKESK come from the germline V gene. The chain's CDR3 is CASSQTRETQYF. The CDR3 region has the DNA TGTGCCAGCAGCCAAACTCGAGAGACCCAGTACTTC.

CDR3 bases: TGTGCCAGCAGCTTTTCCGGGACAGGGAAAGGAAGCGGGGCCAACGTCCTGACTTTC. The encoded protein is CASSFSGTGKGSGANVLTF. The chain carries TRBV11-2 and TRBJ2-6, with TRBD1 identical over 9 bases. The CDR3 is 19 amino acids. V dropped 3 bases and J dropped 4; count of bases not matched to a gene: 13. The germline V gene encodes CDR1 SGHAT and CDR2 FQNNGV.

The genes are TRBV7-7 and TRBJ2-1; D is perhaps TRBD1 (6 bases). Trimming removed 5 bases from V and 3 bases from J, with 23 bases in between. The CDR3 has 18 residues. The germline gives CDR1 SSHAT, CDR2 FNYEAQ (reference sequence). The CDR3 spells CASSRGISGGSFYNEQFF. The CDR3 coding sequence is TGTGCCAGCAGCAGGGGGATTTCCGGTGGGTCTTTCTACAATGAGCAGTTCTTC.

This clonotype was seen at least ten times. This chain connects TRBV20-1 to TRBJ1-1; D gene unclear. V dropped 1 base and J dropped 0 bases, with 15 bases sitting between them. Germline V gene sequence: CDR1 DFQATT, CDR2 SNEGSKA (reference sequence). The length of the CDR3 is 16 residues. The DNA of the CDR3 is TGCAGTGCTAGAGGACTATGGACGAGGATGAACACTGAAGCTTTCTTT. This sequence encodes CSARGLWTRMNTEAFF.

Regarding this clonotype: A read error is possible here, since a much larger clone lies one base away. The chain combines TRBV20-1 with TRBJ2-7, with TRBD2 matching over 9 bases. This CDR3 is 18 amino acids long. From germline, CDR1 is DFQATT and CDR2 SNEGSKA (reference sequence). V lost 5 bases, J lost 3 bases, and 20 bases stayed unmatched. The CDR3 reads CSAWGTGNSGSEIYEQYF. CDR3 sequence (DNA): TGCAGTGCTTGGGGGACCGGGAATAGCGGGAGTGAAATCTACGAGCAGTACTTC.

The rearrangement uses TRBV30 and TRBJ2-7, with D possibly being TRBD2 (6 bases). The germline gives CDR1 GTSNPN, CDR2 SVGIG (reference sequence). Deletions cut 2 bases from V and 3 bases from J, with 11 bases between. The CDR3 spans 13 residues. As DNA, the CDR3 is TGTGCCTGGAGTTTTCGCGGGATCTACGAGCAGTACTTC. Protein: CAWSFRGIYEQYF.

This clonotype was observed many times. The V and J genes are TRBV20-1 and TRBJ2-3, with 8 bases identical to TRBD2. Looked up from germline, CDR1 is DFQATT and CDR2 is SNEGSKA (reference sequence). The CDR3 runs 15 residues. The J segment lost 2 bases and the V segment lost 4 bases, leaving 8 bases of the junction unmatched. CDR3 DNA: TGCAGTGCTATTAATATAGCGGGGACCACAGATACGCAGTATTTT. The encoded protein is CSAINIAGTTDTQYF.

This clonotype was seen at least ten times. This sequence joins TRBV5-1 and TRBJ2-7; D is unresolved. Trimming pared 4 bases from V and 5 bases from J, leaving 16 bases between. The CDR3 has 14 residues. Germline values: CDR1 SGHRS, CDR2 YFSETQ. The CDR3 bases are TGCGCCAGCAGCAGATTAGCAATTCGGGACGAGCAGTACTTC. Amino acid sequence: CASSRLAIRDEQYF.

This clonotype appeared a few times. This CDR3 is missing its conserved last phenylalanine or tryptophan, likely due to a read error. The genes are TRBV27 and TRBJ2-1; D not resolved. Germline V CDR1 and CDR2: MNHEY, SMNVEV (reference sequence). The CDR3 covers 13 residues. Trimming shortened V by 3 bases and J by 6 bases, and 9 bases separated the two germline ends. The CDR3 here is CASSFSSTNEQFN. The CDR3 nucleotides read TGTGCCAGCAGTTTTAGTAGTACCAATGAGCAGTTCAAC.

This clonotype has a count of ten or more. The rearrangement uses TRBV5-1 and TRBJ2-7; 7 bases map to TRBD2. Per the germline V gene, CDR1 is SGHRS and CDR2 is YFSETQ. CDR3 length: 14 amino acids. The trim removed 4 bases at V and 1 base at J, leaving 5 bases unmatched. This chain's CDR3 is CASSPPGGSYEQYF. The CDR3 bases are TGCGCCAGCAGCCCCCCCGGGGGGTCCTACGAGCAGTACTTC.

Many counts were recorded for this clonotype. V usage is TRBV7-9 and J usage is TRBJ1-4; possible D gene TRBD1, 5 bases. Trimming took off 8 bases at V and 5 bases at J, with 21 bases between the two ends. CDR1 is SEHNR and CDR2 is FQNEAQ in the germline V gene (reference sequence). The CDR3 extends over 16 amino acids. The CDR3 DNA reads TGTGCCAGCCTACCGCACCGGGACCAGCCCAATGAAAAACTGTTTTTT. This encodes CASLPHRDQPNEKLFF. The whole variable domain, remainder taken from reference TRBV7-9 and TRBJ1-4, is DTGVSQNPRHKITKRGQNVTFRCDPISEHNRLYWYRQTLGQGPEFLTYFQNEAQLEKSRLLSDRFSAERPKGSFSTLEIQRTEQGDSAMYLCASLPHRDQPNEKLFFGSGTQLSVL.

Ten or more counts support this clonotype. The J gene is TRBJ1-5, the V gene TRBV20-1; maybe TRBD1 (6 bases). The V gene's germline CDR1 is DFQATT and CDR2 SNEGSKA (reference sequence). The CDR3 covers 16 residues. V dropped 4 bases and J dropped 1 base, with 17 bases sitting between them. In DNA, the CDR3 is TGCAGTGCTACGAATCCCGGGACACCAAGCAATCAGCCCCAGCATTTT. It is translated as CSATNPGTPSNQPQHF.

Ten or more counts support this clonotype. The chain recombines TRBV6-5 with TRBJ1-3, with 7 bases lining up with TRBD1. V gave up 2 bases and J gave up 4 bases; unmatched junction bases: 8. The CDR3 spans 16 residues. The germline gives CDR1 MNHEY, CDR2 SVGAGI. CDR3 nucleotide sequence: TGTGCCAGCAGTTACCGGGACAGAAGGTTCGGAAACACCATATATTTT. Translation: CASSYRDRRFGNTIYF.

The chain links TRBV18 to TRBJ2-5; 9 bases agree with TRBD2. This CDR3 is built from 16 residues. V trimming: 1 base; J trimming: 0 bases; junction bases outside the gene matches: 3. Germline V gene data show CDR1 as KGHSH and CDR2 as LQKENI. The CDR3 nucleotides read TGTGCCAGCTCACCACTAGCGGGGGACCACCAAGAGACCCAGTACTTC. It encodes CASSPLAGDHQETQYF.

This clonotype was recorded at least ten times. The chain has TRBV12-3 or TRBV12-4 and TRBJ1-1; possibly TRBD1 for D (5 bases). V lost 3 bases and J lost 11, with 19 bases in between. There are 14 residues in the CDR3. CDR3 sequence reads: CASSFGQGGLGAFF. CDR3 DNA sequence: TGTGCCAGCAGTTTCGGTCAGGGTGGTCTCGGGGCTTTCTTT.

The sample holds many counts of this clonotype. The rearrangement links TRBV2 to TRBJ1-4; a possible D gene is TRBD1 (6 bases). V was shortened by 6 bases and J by 8 bases, with 13 bases between the two germline ends. This CDR3 comprises 13 residues. Germline V CDR1 and CDR2: SNHLY, FYNNEI. CDR3 sequence: CASSFWTAEKLFF. In DNA form, the CDR3 reads TGTGCCAGCAGCTTTTGGACAGCGGAAAAACTGTTTTTT.

This clonotype was found many times. The chain couples TRBV7-8 to TRBJ2-5; 13 bases are shared with TRBD2. The CDR3 is made up of 15 amino acids. Trimming at V came to 5 bases and at J to 10 bases, leaving 10 bases not matched to a gene. CDR1 and CDR2 (germline): SGHVS, FQNEAQ. CDR3 sequence (DNA): TGTGCCAGCAGCACCCTAGGGACTAGCGGGGTGGGCCAGTACTTC. It encodes CASSTLGTSGVGQYF.

This clonotype was detected ten times or more. The V call is TRBV12-3 or TRBV12-4, the J call TRBJ1-2; tentatively, D is TRBD1 (5 bases). The CDR3 extends over 13 amino acids. With 4 bases removed from V and 8 bases from J, the gap between germline ends came to 14 bases. In DNA form, the CDR3 reads TGTGCCAGCAGTTCTGGGTTGCGGGGCGGCTACACCTTC. Its translation is CASSSGLRGGYTF.

This clonotype showed up many times. This chain links TRBV7-2 with TRBJ2-7, with a weak D call TRBD1 (5 bases). V dropped 5 bases and J dropped 3 bases, with 17 bases sitting between them. Germline values: CDR1 SGHTA, CDR2 FQGNSA. The CDR3 totals 15 residues. This CDR3 is CASSPSALGVYEQYF. In DNA, the CDR3 is TGTGCCAGCAGCCCAAGCGCTCTAGGGGTCTACGAGCAGTACTTC.

This clonotype showed up just a few times. The chain recombines TRBV5-1 with TRBJ2-2, with D perhaps TRBD2 (6 bases). Germline loops: CDR1 SGHRS, CDR2 YFSETQ. The CDR3 extends over 15 amino acids. The germline V and J ends were trimmed by 7 bases and 1 base, with 14 bases remaining between them. The CDR3 DNA reads as TGCGCCAGCTCGAGGGAGGCCCGGAACACCGGGGAGCTGTTTTTT. This gives the protein CASSREARNTGELFF.

This clonotype has a count of ten or more. The rearrangement joins TRBV20-1 to TRBJ2-7, with TRBD1 matching over 7 bases. Trimming took 6 bases from V and 5 from J; bases not matched to a gene: 10. Germline V gene data show CDR1 as DFQATT and CDR2 as SNEGSKA (reference sequence). The CDR3 spans 13 residues. Written as DNA, the CDR3 is TGCAGTGCCCGACGCAGGGGGTCGCACGAGCAGTACTTC. Residues: CSARRRGSHEQYF.

This clonotype has a count of ten or more. The chain joins TRBV28 to TRBJ2-6, with D perhaps TRBD1 (6 bases). V was clipped by 2 bases and J by 4 bases, with 12 bases between them. The CDR3 covers 16 residues. Per germline, CDR1 MDHEN and CDR2 SYDVKM. The CDR3 loop reads CASSLLTGAGANVLTF. The CDR3 region has the DNA TGTGCCAGCAGTTTACTGACAGGCGCCGGGGCCAACGTCCTGACTTTC.

This clonotype was detected once. The conserved phenylalanine or tryptophan normally closing the CDR3 is absent here, so this likely arose from a read error. This chain joins TRBV29-1 and TRBJ1-2; 10 positions agree with TRBD1. Per germline, CDR1 SQVTM and CDR2 ANQGSEA. The length of the CDR3 is 11 residues. The CDR3 DNA is TGCAGTGGGGGACAGGGGAATGGCTACACCAAC. It is translated as CSGGQGNGYTN.

This clonotype was seen at least ten times. The J gene is TRBJ2-3, the V gene TRBV24-1, with TRBD1 matching 9 bases. The length of the CDR3 is 14 residues. The trim removed 6 bases at V and 1 base at J, leaving 1 base unmatched. Germline V gene data show CDR1 as KGHDR and CDR2 as SFDVKD. The CDR3 loop reads CATSRTGGTDTQYF. DNA for the CDR3: TGTGCCACCAGTCGGACAGGGGGCACAGATACGCAGTATTTT.

This clonotype was detected ten times or more. This rearrangement joins TRBV20-1 to TRBJ2-1; possibly TRBD1 for D (6 bases). The CDR3 totals 13 residues. Germline CDR1 DFQATT, CDR2 SNEGSKA (reference sequence). V dropped 5 bases and J dropped 6 bases, with 14 bases sitting between them. The CDR3 DNA reads as TGCAGTGCTGGGGGACAATCGCGCAATGAGCAGTTCTTC. This sequence encodes CSAGGQSRNEQFF.

The chain has TRBV5-5 and TRBJ1-2; D uncertain. V was shortened by 0 bases and J by 8 bases, with 20 bases between the two germline ends. Germline V lookup: CDR1 SGHKS, CDR2 YYEKEE (reference sequence). The CDR3 has 16 residues. As DNA, the CDR3 is TGTGCCAGCAGCTTGGAGGGTGGTTTGCTGAGCCTGGGCTACACCTTC. Translating it yields CASSLEGGLLSLGYTF. Supplemented by reference TRBV5-5 and TRBJ1-2, the full variable domain reads DAGVTQSPTHLIKTRGQQVTLRCSPISGHKSVSWYQQVLGQGPQFIFQYYEKEERGRGNFPDRFSARQFPNYSSELNVNALLLGDSALYLCASSLEGGLLSLGYTFGSGTRLTVV.